What follows is one T cell receptor (beta chain) and its context. What it binds is unknown. This CDR3 is 15 amino acids long. Germline CDR1 LNHDA, CDR2 SQIVND (reference sequence). V gave up 1 base and J gave up 4 bases, with 13 bases separating them. This entry belongs to a study of cytomegalovirus exposure and HLA in healthy donors. The study, taken as a whole, reports: For TCR beta chains, V- and J-gene trimming was later linked to a missense DCLRE1C variant. Clonal expansion was found to be greater in HLA-associated TCR beta chains than in equally common others in a later analysis. Reports described diagnosis of cytomegalovirus status by the classifier as highly specific and sensitive.

The PCR ran on 60 Vbeta and 13 Jbeta primers. The repertoire was sequenced with immunoSEQ multiplex PCR; TCRdb's copy has only in-frame clones and lacks some. The sample consists of under 200,000 clones, about four fifths of them appearing once. Sequencing was performed on PBMCs. The chain uses TRBV19 and TRBJ2-5, with D maybe TRBD1 (5 bases). The clonotype originates from a woman aged 50 to 65 in good health and CMV-seronegative. The CDR3 DNA follows: TGTGCCAGTAGTATAGGGGGCAGCGCCGGAGAGACCCAGTACTTC. Residues: CASSIGGSAGETQYF.